Described below is a single T cell receptor beta chain sequence and its context. Its antigen is still unknown. TCRdb re-derived calls from the 5' RACE reads in MiXCR, one entry per CDR3 protein. The sample includes 350,000 to 500,000 distinct CDR3 sequences, under 25% of them seen just once. The ends lost 8 bases at V and 6 bases at J; junction bases unmatched: 6. Germline-derived CDR1 and CDR2 are KGHDR and SFDVKD. The CDR3 spans 14 residues. The sample originates from a study of T-cell memory formation after mild COVID-19. The wider study: TCR clusters showed largely donor specificity. General study findings and limits: Pre-infection memory showed some responding clones, and this suggested that cross-reactive memory joined.

The sample consisted of PBMCs or a T cell subset sorted from them (not recorded which). This sequence joins TRBV24-1 and TRBJ2-1; 10 nucleotides agree with TRBD1. The sequence was collected from an adult woman who had mild COVID-19 (a few samples of this study predate the infection). Cell type and time point are not known. This CDR3 is CATTSGQGSNEQFF. The DNA of the CDR3 is TGTGCCACCACTTCGGGACAGGGGAGCAATGAGCAGTTCTTC.